The present TCR beta chain was sequenced within a study of blood T cell repertoires in COVID-19. Ages ranged from roughly 18 to 100 years, with residence in fewer than 25 US areas. Cohorts were assigned according to the clinical history that participants reported. The CDR3 spans 15 residues. Trimming removed 1 base from V and 1 base from J; junction bases left unmatched: 1. The germline gives CDR1 LGHNT, CDR2 FRNRAP. Original methodology: Cell counts per sample came from amplifying reference gene primers. Assay used: immunoSEQ multiplex PCR; TCRdb lists only in-frame clones, some missing. The V and J calls and clone size were taken over from that table, and D and trimming were inferred from the DNA. Of under 250,000 clones listed, 70% to 85% are singletons. This clone was seen a few times.

The chain is built from TRBV12-5 and TRBJ2-5; TRBD2 aligns across 9 bases. The clonotype was recovered from a woman aged 55-75 years who had recovered from COVID-19. Sequencing used PBMCs or T cells enriched from blood (not recorded which). The CDR3 DNA sequence: TGTGCTAGTGGTTTGGGACTAGCGGTCCAAGAGACCCAGTACTTC. Translated: CASGLGLAVQETQYF.